This TCR beta chain was retrieved from a study of vaccination effects on CD4 cells after COVID-19. After roughly 9 days in culture, the CD4+ T cells were isolated. Either the mRNA-1273 or the BNT162b2 vaccine was given to participants as two doses. A note on this clone: Its matching antigen is unknown.

Sequenced by immunoSEQ multiplex PCR; TCRdb stores in-frame clones only, minus some. The table has roughly 45,000 clones, approximately 77% seen once. The CDR3 loop spans 14 amino acids. Germline V lookup: CDR1 SGHRS, CDR2 YFSETQ. Trimming removed 0 bases from V and 4 bases from J; junction bases left unmatched: 3. The receptor's source is a human donor who received a COVID-19 vaccine. The source material was CD4+ T cells from PBMCs cultured without peptide, sampled after COVID-19 vaccination. The V gene is TRBV5-1, the J gene TRBJ1-1, with TRBD1 matching 7 bases. CDR3 nucleotides: TGCGCCAGCAGCTTGGAGGCAGGGGGCACTGAAGCTTTCTTT. Translation gives CASSLEAGGTEAFF.